A selection of T cell receptor beta chains follows, all from one sample in a study of blood T cell repertoires in COVID-19. Using immunoSEQ multiplex PCR, the repertoire was profiled, and TCRdb retains in-frame clones only, with some absent. Of about 160,000 clones listed, 80% to 90% are singletons. Specimen: peripheral blood. These receptors all stem from a woman aged 80 or over with acute or convalescent COVID-19. Each CDR3 is given with its conserved first and last residue. A D gene is named only where the DNA matches it firmly. The size field is filled for only some rows; it gives once, few, many or a size class.

CDR3 length,D gene,clone size,V gene,J gene,CDR3 DNA,CDR3 protein
14,TRBD2,.,TRBV27,TRBJ2-3,TGTGCCAGCAGTTTCAGCGGGAATAGGGGTACGCAGTATTTT,CASSFSGNRGTQYF
13,.,few,TRBV12-3/TRBV12-4,TRBJ1-4,TGTGCCAGCAGTTTACGGACAAGCGAAAAACTGTTTTTT,CASSLRTSEKLFF
15,TRBD1,.,TRBV24-1,TRBJ1-5,TGTGCCACCAGTGATACAGGGGACGCGGGTCAGCCCCAGCATTTT,CATSDTGDAGQPQHF
16,.,.,TRBV7-9,TRBJ1-2,TGTGCCAGCAGCTTATGGGGGCAGGGACCTAACTATGGCTACACCTTC,CASSLWGQGPNYGYTF
14,.,few,TRBV11-2,TRBJ1-6,TGTGCCAGCCGACCAGGGGCCCTCGGGTCACCCCTCCACTTT,CASRPGALGSPLHF
13,TRBD1,.,TRBV28,TRBJ2-7,TGTGCCAGCAGTTTAGTCTTTGGGACAGGGCAGTACTTC,CASSLVFGTGQYF
17,TRBD2,once,TRBV5-1,TRBJ2-2,TGCGCCAGCAGCTTGGGGGGACTAGCGGGAAACACCGGGGAGCTGTTTTTT,CASSLGGLAGNTGELFF
15,.,.,TRBV2,TRBJ1-1,TGTGCCAGCAGTGAAGATATAGTGGGGAGCACTGAAGCTTTCTTT,CASSEDIVGSTEAFF
16,TRBD1,.,TRBV6-2/TRBV6-3,TRBJ1-2,TGTGCCAGCAGTTACGCGGTGGGACAGGGGAACTATGGCTACACCTTC,CASSYAVGQGNYGYTF
15,TRBD2,.,TRBV19,TRBJ2-5,TGTGCCAGTAGTATGTCCGGGGGGACCCAAGAGACCCAGTACTTC,CASSMSGGTQETQYF
13,.,.,TRBV10-3,TRBJ2-1,TGTGCCACCCAACAGGGCCCCTACAATGAGCAGTTCTTC,CATQQGPYNEQFF
19,TRBD2,.,TRBV13,TRBJ2-5,TGTGCCAGCAGCTTGGGGGAAACCGGGCTAGCGGGACTTGGAGAGACCCAGTACTTC,CASSLGETGLAGLGETQYF
15,.,.,TRBV12-5,TRBJ2-2,TGTGCTAGTGGTTTGGAGGGGCTGAACACCGGGGAGCTGTTTTTT,CASGLEGLNTGELFF
18,.,.,TRBV3-1/TRBV3-2,TRBJ2-1,TGTGCCAGCAGCCAAGGAACCGGACTGGGGAGCTCCTACAATGAGCAGTTCTTC,CASSQGTGLGSSYNEQFF
15,.,.,TRBV6-5,TRBJ1-4,TGTGCCAGCAACCTCGGGGGGGGGCGCCAAGAAAAACTGTTTTTT,CASNLGGGRQEKLFF
13,.,.,TRBV30,TRBJ1-1,TGTGCCTGGAGTGTAATGCGGGACACTGAAGCTTTCTTT,CAWSVMRDTEAFF
16,.,.,TRBV12-5,TRBJ2-3,TGTGCTAGTGGTTCCAACTCAGGGGACAACCTAGATACGCAGTATTTT,CASGSNSGDNLDTQYF
15,TRBD2,.,TRBV24-1,TRBJ2-3,TGTGCCACCAGTGTCCCTAGCGGGTGGGAGGATACGCAGTATTTT,CATSVPSGWEDTQYF
12,.,medium-sized,TRBV7-9,TRBJ2-1,TGTGCCAGCAGTCCAGGAGGCAATGAGCAGTTCTTC,CASSPGGNEQFF
14,.,few,TRBV18,TRBJ1-1,TGTGCCAGCTCACCGCGGACAGATAACACTGAAGCTTTCTTT,CASSPRTDNTEAFF
15,.,few,TRBV10-3,TRBJ2-1,TGTGCCATCAGTGAGAGACTCCGAGCAAACAATGAGCAGTTCTTC,CAISERLRANNEQFF
15,.,once,TRBV28,TRBJ2-7,TGTGCCAGCAGCGACCCAGGACTCCTTGCCTACGAGCAGTACTTC,CASSDPGLLAYEQYF
17,.,.,TRBV12-5,TRBJ1-2,TGTGCTAGTGGCTTGAGGGTGGACCGACTAATTAACTATGGCTACACCTTC,CASGLRVDRLINYGYTF
15,TRBD1,.,TRBV19,TRBJ2-1,TGTGCCAGTAGTATGGGACAGGCTACCTACAATGAGCAGTTCTTC,CASSMGQATYNEQFF
15,.,.,TRBV9,TRBJ2-2,TGTGCCAGCAGCGTAGACGCAGCGATCGGCGGGGAGCTGTTTTTT,CASSVDAAIGGELFF
15,TRBD1,once,TRBV19,TRBJ1-5,TGTGCCAGTAGTGAACAGCAGGGGGCTGGTCAGCCCCAGCATTTT,CASSEQQGAGQPQHF
18,TRBD2,.,TRBV6-4,TRBJ2-1,TGTGCCAGCAGTGTCGAACTCTTGACTAGCGGGAGGGCCAATGAGCAGTTCTTC,CASSVELLTSGRANEQFF
16,TRBD2,.,TRBV5-8,TRBJ2-2,TGTGCCAGCAACCAAAAAGGACTAGCAGGGACCGGGGAGCTGTTTTTT,CASNQKGLAGTGELFF
15,TRBD1,.,TRBV29-1,TRBJ1-1,TGCAGCGTTGAAAAGACCGGGACAGGGAACACTGAAGCTTTCTTT,CSVEKTGTGNTEAFF
15,TRBD1,.,TRBV28,TRBJ1-5,TGTGCCAGCAGTTGGCAGGGGGAAGGCAATCAGCCCCAGCATTTT,CASSWQGEGNQPQHF
13,.,.,TRBV12-3/TRBV12-4,TRBJ1-2,TGTGCCAGCAGCAATGGGGGGGCGGTTGGCTACACCTTC,CASSNGGAVGYTF
15,TRBD1,.,TRBV27,TRBJ2-1,TGTGCCAGCAGTCTCGACAGGGACTCCTACAATGAGCAGTTCTTC,CASSLDRDSYNEQFF
17,.,once,TRBV19,TRBJ1-5,TGTGCCAGTAGTATCTCAGGGGTTCGACTGGATCTTCAGCCCCAGCATTTT,CASSISGVRLDLQPQHF
14,.,.,TRBV5-1,TRBJ2-7,TGCGCCAGCAGCTCGGGGGAGCTAACCTACGAGCAGTACTTC,CASSSGELTYEQYF
14,.,.,TRBV5-5,TRBJ2-5,TGTGCCAGCAGCTTGCGTAGAGAACAAGAGACCCAGTACTTC,CASSLRREQETQYF
13,TRBD1,.,TRBV19,TRBJ1-1,TGTGCCAGTAGTTTCAACAGGGGCACTGAAGCTTTCTTT,CASSFNRGTEAFF
19,TRBD2,.,TRBV27,TRBJ2-7,TGTGCCAGCAGCCCCTGGCGTCGGGGAGGAGCGGGGAGCTCCTACGAGCAGTACTTC,CASSPWRRGGAGSSYEQYF
13,TRBD1,.,TRBV5-4,TRBJ2-7,TGTGCCAGCAGCACGGGACAGGGAGACGAGCAGTACTTC,CASSTGQGDEQYF